The 10 T cell receptor beta chains in this list originate from one sample, sequenced in a study of cytomegalovirus exposure and HLA in healthy donors. PCR used 60 Vbeta primers and 13 Jbeta primers. The protocol was immunoSEQ multiplex PCR, while the TCRdb copy is restricted to in-frame clones and leaves out a portion. The repertoire includes about 89,000 clones, less than 80% of them detected once, and around 1.4% sits in the top ten. The sample comprised PBMCs. The receptors here all came from a male donor in good health and CMV-seronegative.

The genes are TRBV7-2 and TRBJ2-3; tentatively, D is TRBD2 (7 bases). The CDR3 is made up of 17 amino acids. The germline gives CDR1 SGHTA, CDR2 FQGNSA. Trimming removed 4 bases from V and 1 base from J, with 18 bases in between. This chain's CDR3 is CASSWGGDPGGTDTQYF. Here the CDR3 DNA reads TGTGCCAGCAGCTGGGGGGGCGACCCGGGGGGCACAGATACGCAGTATTTT.

The chain employs TRBV7-8 and TRBJ1-5, with a weak D call TRBD1 (6 bases). V was pared by 5 bases and J by 0 bases, with 17 bases between. Germline V gene data show CDR1 as SGHVS and CDR2 as FQNEAQ. This CDR3 contains 17 residues. CDR3 bases: TGTGCCAGCAGCCAAGGGTGGGGGGGCCATAGCAATCAGCCCCAGCATTTT. This sequence encodes CASSQGWGGHSNQPQHF.

The CDR3 region is CASSPSRVESYEQYF. CDR3 bases: TGTGCCAGCAGCCCATCCAGGGTGGAATCCTACGAGCAGTACTTC. This chain uses TRBV7-8 with TRBJ2-7, with a weak D call TRBD1 (5 bases). Per the germline V gene, CDR1 is SGHVS and CDR2 is FQNEAQ. The CDR3 sequence is 15 residues long. V was pared by 5 bases and J by 1 base, with 15 bases between.

This chain links TRBV27 with TRBJ1-2; D unresolved. The CDR3 length is 13 residues. CDR1 and CDR2 (germline): MNHEY, SMNVEV (reference sequence). V was trimmed by 4 bases and J by 2 bases, leaving 8 bases between them. CDR3 sequence (DNA): TGTGCCAGCAGTTCGACTGCGAACTATGGCTACACCTTC. Amino acid sequence: CASSSTANYGYTF.

The genes are TRBV10-2 and TRBJ2-1, with TRBD2 as a possible D gene (6 bases). This CDR3 comprises 13 residues. The V end was cut by 2 bases, the J end by 10 bases, with 12 bases between. Germline V gene sequence: CDR1 WSHSY, CDR2 SAAADI. The CDR3 DNA follows: TGCGCCAGCAGTGAGCAATCTGGGGGGGAGCAGTTCTTC. Its translation is CASSEQSGGEQFF.

The chain uses TRBV6-5 and TRBJ1-3, with 7 nucleotides matching TRBD1. The CDR3 consists of 15 residues. Germline V gene sequence: CDR1 MNHEY, CDR2 SVGAGI. V lost 6 bases, J lost 2 bases, and 7 bases stayed unmatched. CDR3 coding DNA: TGTGCCAGCAGGGAGACAGGGATTCCTGGAAACACCATATATTTT. Amino acid sequence: CASRETGIPGNTIYF.

This sequence joins TRBV4-1 and TRBJ1-2, with D perhaps TRBD1 (6 bases). The CDR3 is 15 amino acids. Germline V lookup: CDR1 MGHRA, CDR2 YSYEKL. The V end lost 2 bases, the J end lost 0 bases, and 10 bases lay between the germline ends. CDR3: CASSQQGIANYGYTF. CDR3 DNA sequence: TGCGCCAGCAGCCAACAGGGGATAGCTAACTATGGCTACACCTTC.

The chain is built from TRBV28 and TRBJ1-1; D is perhaps TRBD1 (5 bases). V was trimmed by 3 bases and J by 7 bases, leaving 18 bases between them. The CDR3 is 15 residues long. The germline CDR1 and CDR2 sequences are MDHEN and SYDVKM. The CDR3 region has the DNA TGTGCCAGCAGTTTTGGTGACAGCGTGGGTAATGAAGCTTTCTTT. Translating it yields CASSFGDSVGNEAFF.

The genes are TRBV5-1 and TRBJ2-7, with D possibly being TRBD1 (5 bases). The V end was cut by 1 base, the J end by 3 bases, with 8 bases between. CDR1 is SGHRS and CDR2 is YFSETQ in the germline V gene. This CDR3 spans 13 amino acids. CDR3: CASSLRQGYEQYF. The CDR3 DNA is TGCGCCAGCAGCTTGCGGCAGGGCTACGAGCAGTACTTC.

The V call is TRBV5-4, the J call TRBJ2-7, with TRBD1 identical over 7 bases. Unmatched junction bases numbered 2, after V lost 0 bases and J lost 2 bases. The CDR3 totals 14 residues. Germline assignment: CDR1 SGHNT and CDR2 YYREEE (reference sequence). The chain's CDR3 is CASSLGDRAYEQYF. The CDR3 bases are TGTGCCAGCAGCTTGGGGGACAGAGCCTACGAGCAGTACTTC.